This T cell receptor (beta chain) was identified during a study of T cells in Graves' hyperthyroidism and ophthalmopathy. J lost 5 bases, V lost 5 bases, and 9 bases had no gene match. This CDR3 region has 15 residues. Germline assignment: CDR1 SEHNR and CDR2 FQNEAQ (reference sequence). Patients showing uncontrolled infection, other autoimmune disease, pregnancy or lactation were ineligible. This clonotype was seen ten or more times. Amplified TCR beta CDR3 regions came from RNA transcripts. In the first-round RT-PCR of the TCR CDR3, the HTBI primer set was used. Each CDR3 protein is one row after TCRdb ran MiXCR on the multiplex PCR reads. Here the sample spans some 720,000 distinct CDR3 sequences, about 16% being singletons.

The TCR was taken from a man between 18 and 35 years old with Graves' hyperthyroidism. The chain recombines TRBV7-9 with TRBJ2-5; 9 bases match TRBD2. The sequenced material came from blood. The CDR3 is CASSHPTSGFETQYF. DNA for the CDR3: TGTGCCAGCAGCCATCCGACTAGCGGATTCGAGACCCAGTACTTC.